What follows describes a single T cell receptor beta chain. The antigen is unknown. V was shortened by 7 bases and J by 2 bases, with 8 bases between the two germline ends. Germline CDR1 MDHEN, CDR2 SYDVKM. CDR3 length: 12 amino acids. Assay used: immunoSEQ multiplex PCR; TCRdb lists only in-frame clones, some missing. The sample yields 2 million to 2.5 million clones, less than 95% seen once. The data were obtained in a study of shared clonotypes between healthy human individuals. Whole-study findings and limits: Estimated richness was generally greater in naive than memory subsets. The study found lower generation probabilities in non-shared clonotypes than in those shared by all four donors.

V is TRBV28 and J is TRBJ2-5; D is uncertain. The source is a man aged 18 to 30 in good health. Some clones in this sample may be carry-over from other donors' samples. The sample consisted of naive CD4+ T cells from PBMCs. Subset noted: CD45RA+ positively selected. The CDR3 reads CASTTQQETQYF. The CDR3 DNA is TGTGCCAGCACCACTCAACAAGAGACCCAGTACTTC. The whole variable domain, remainder taken from reference TRBV28 and TRBJ2-5, is DVKVTQSSRYLVKRTGEKVFLECVQDMDHENMFWYRQDPGLGLRLIYFSYDVKMKEKGDIPEGYSVSREKKERFSLILESASTNQTSMYLCASTTQQETQYFGPGTRLLVL.